The entry below describes one TCR beta chain. J was trimmed by 0 bases and V by 8 bases; bases with no gene match: 6. The CDR3 length is 14 residues. Germline lookup yields CDR1 SGHRS and CDR2 YFSETQ. Seattle patients were enrolled while actively infected and followed longitudinally. The source of the sample is a study of blood T cell repertoires in COVID-19. Study summary: Sites in the United States, Italy and Spain provided acute and convalescent COVID-19 samples.

Source study methods: Scientists estimated how many nucleated cells there were by amplifying reference gene primers. Produced via immunoSEQ multiplex PCR; TCRdb's table is partial and in-frame only. V and J calls and clone size are those listed in that table; D and trimming were worked out from the DNA. The profile covers roughly 300,000 clones, with about four fifths appearing a single time and approximately 1.5% taken by the ten largest. This clonotype originated in a human donor with COVID-19, enrolled during active disease. The donor label of this sample is uncertain. Sequences were obtained from peripheral blood. The chain couples TRBV5-1 to TRBJ2-3; 7 nucleotides agree with TRBD2. Here the CDR3 reads CASREGPSTDTQYF. CDR3 DNA sequence: TGCGCCAGTAGGGAGGGGCCGAGCACAGATACGCAGTATTTT.